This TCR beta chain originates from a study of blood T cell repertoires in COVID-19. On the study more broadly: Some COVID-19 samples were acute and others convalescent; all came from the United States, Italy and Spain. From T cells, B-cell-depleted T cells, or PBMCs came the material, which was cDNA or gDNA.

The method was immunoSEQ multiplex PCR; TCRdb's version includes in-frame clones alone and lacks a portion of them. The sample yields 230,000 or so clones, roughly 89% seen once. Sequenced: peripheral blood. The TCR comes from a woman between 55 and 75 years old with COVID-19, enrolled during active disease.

Here the CDR3 reads CASSPPPADTQYF. CDR3 DNA: TGTGCCAGCTCACCACCGCCGGCAGATACGCAGTATTTT. This sequence joins TRBV18 and TRBJ2-3, with no clear D. Germline loops: CDR1 KGHSH, CDR2 LQKENI. V dropped 0 bases and J dropped 4 bases, with 5 bases sitting between them. CDR3 length: 13 residues.